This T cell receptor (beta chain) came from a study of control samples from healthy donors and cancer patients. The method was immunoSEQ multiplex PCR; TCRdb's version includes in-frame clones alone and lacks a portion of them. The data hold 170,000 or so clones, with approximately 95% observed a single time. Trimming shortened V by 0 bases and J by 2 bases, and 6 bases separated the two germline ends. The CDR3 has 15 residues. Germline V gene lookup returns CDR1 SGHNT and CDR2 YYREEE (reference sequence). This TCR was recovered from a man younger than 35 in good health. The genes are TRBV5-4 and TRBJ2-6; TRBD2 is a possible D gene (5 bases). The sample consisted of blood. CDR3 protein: CASSLGGTGANVLTF. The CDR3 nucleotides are TGTGCCAGCAGCTTGGGAGGGACTGGGGCCAACGTCCTGACTTTC.